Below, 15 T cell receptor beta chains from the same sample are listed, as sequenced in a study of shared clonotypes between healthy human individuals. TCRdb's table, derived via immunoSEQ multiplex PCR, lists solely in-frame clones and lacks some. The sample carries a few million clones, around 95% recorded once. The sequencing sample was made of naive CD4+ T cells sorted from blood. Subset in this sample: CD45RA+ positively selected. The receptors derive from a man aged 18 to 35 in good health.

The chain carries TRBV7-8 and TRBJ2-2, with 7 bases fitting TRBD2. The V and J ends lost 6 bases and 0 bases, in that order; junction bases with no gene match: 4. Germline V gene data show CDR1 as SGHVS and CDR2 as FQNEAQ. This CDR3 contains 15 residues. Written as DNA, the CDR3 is TGTGCCAGCAGTCGCGCGGGAGCGAACACCGGGGAGCTGTTTTTT. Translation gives CASSRAGANTGELFF.

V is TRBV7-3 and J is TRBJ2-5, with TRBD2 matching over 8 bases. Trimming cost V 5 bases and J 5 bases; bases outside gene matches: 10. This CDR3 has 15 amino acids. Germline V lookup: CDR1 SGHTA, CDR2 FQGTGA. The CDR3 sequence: CASSLTSDPRETQYF. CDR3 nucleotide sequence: TGTGCCAGCAGCCTGACTAGCGATCCTCGCGAGACCCAGTACTTC.

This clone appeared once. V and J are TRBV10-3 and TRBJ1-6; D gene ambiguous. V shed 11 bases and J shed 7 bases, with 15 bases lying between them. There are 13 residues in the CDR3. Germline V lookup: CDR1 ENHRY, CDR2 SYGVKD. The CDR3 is CASSPEGNSPLHF. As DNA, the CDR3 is TGTGCCTCCTCCCCGGAGGGCAATTCACCCCTCCACTTT.

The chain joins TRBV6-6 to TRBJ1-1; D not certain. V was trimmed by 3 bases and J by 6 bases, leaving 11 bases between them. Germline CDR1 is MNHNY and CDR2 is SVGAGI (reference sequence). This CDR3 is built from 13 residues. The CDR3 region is CASSYRELAEAFF. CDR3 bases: TGTGCCAGCAGTTATCGGGAGTTGGCTGAAGCTTTCTTT.

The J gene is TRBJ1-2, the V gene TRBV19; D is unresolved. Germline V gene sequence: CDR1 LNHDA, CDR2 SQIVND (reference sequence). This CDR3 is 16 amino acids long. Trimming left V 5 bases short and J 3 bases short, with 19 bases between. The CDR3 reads CASSSPEGRRDYGYTF. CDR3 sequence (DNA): TGTGCCAGTAGTTCCCCAGAAGGGCGCCGGGACTATGGCTACACCTTC.

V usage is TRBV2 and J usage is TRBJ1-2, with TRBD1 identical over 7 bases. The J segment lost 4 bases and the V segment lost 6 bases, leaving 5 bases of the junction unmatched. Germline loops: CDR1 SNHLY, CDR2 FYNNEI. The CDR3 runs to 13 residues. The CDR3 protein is CASRGQSSYGYTF. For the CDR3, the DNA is TGTGCCAGCAGGGGACAGTCCTCCTATGGCTACACCTTC.

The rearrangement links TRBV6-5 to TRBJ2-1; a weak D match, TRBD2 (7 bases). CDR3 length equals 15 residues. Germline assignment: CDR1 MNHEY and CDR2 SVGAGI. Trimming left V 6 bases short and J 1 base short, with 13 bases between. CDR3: CASRPGRGSYNEQFF. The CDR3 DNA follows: TGTGCCAGCAGACCGGGGAGGGGGTCCTACAATGAGCAGTTCTTC.

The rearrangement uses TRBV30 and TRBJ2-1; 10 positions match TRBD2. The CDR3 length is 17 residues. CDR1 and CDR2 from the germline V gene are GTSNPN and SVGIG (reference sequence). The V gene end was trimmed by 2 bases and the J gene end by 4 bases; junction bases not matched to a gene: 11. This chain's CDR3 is CAWSRSRTSGTYNEQFF. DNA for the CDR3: TGTGCCTGGAGTCGTTCAAGGACTAGCGGTACTTACAATGAGCAGTTCTTC.

Written as DNA, the CDR3 is TGTGCCAGCAGTTACATGGCAGCTTGGGATCAGCCCCAGCATTTT. Its protein is CASSYMAAWDQPQHF. This chain uses TRBV6-6 with TRBJ1-5; no definite D call. CDR3 length equals 15 residues. Germline V CDR1 and CDR2: MNHNY, SVGAGI (reference sequence). The germline V and J ends were trimmed by 2 bases and 5 bases, with 13 bases remaining between them.

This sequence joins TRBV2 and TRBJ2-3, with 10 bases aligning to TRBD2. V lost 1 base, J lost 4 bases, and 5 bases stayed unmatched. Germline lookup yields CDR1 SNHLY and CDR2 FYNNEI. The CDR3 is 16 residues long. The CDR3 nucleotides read TGTGCCAGCAGTGAAGGTCTAGCGGGAGTCGCAGATACGCAGTATTTT. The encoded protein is CASSEGLAGVADTQYF.

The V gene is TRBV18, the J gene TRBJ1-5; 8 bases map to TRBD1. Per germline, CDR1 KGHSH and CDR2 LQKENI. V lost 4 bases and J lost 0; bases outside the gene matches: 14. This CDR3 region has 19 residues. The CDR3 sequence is CASSRSPPNRGDSNQPQHF. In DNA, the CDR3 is TGTGCCAGCTCACGCTCTCCTCCGAACAGGGGGGATAGCAATCAGCCCCAGCATTTT.

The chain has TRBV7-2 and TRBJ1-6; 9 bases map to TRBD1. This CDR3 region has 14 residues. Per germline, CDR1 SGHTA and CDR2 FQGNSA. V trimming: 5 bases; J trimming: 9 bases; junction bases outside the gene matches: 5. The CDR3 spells CASSLDRGFSPLHF. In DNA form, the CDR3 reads TGTGCCAGCAGCCTAGACAGGGGGTTTTCACCCCTCCACTTT.

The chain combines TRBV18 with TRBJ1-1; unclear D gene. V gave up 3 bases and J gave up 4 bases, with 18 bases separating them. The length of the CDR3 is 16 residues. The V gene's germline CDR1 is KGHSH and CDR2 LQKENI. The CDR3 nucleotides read TGTGCCAGCTCACCTGGCCTACTAACCTCGGGCACTGAAGCTTTCTTT. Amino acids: CASSPGLLTSGTEAFF.

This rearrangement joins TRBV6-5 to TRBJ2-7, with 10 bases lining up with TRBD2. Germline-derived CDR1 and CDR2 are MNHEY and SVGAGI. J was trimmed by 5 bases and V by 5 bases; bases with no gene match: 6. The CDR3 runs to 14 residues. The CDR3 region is CASSQPSGRNEQYF. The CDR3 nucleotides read TGTGCCAGCAGTCAACCTAGCGGGAGAAACGAGCAGTACTTC.

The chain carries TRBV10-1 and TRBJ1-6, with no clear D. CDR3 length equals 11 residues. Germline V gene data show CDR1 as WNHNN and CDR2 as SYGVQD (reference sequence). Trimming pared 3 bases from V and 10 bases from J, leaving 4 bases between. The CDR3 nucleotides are TGCGCCAGCAGTGATCAATCACCCCTCCACTTT. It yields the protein CASSDQSPLHF.